The present entry profiles one T cell receptor beta chain with its context. Its matching antigen is unknown. The data stem from a study of blood T cells in healthy people across ages. The length of the CDR3 is 17 residues. V lost 1 base and J lost 5, with 21 bases in between. Germline-derived CDR1 and CDR2 are SGHTA and FQGNSA. Points from the study as a whole: Roughly linear declines in TCR beta diversity per million T cells occurred with age.

Next came a second PCR, run for about 7 to 12 cycles, which used a sample-barcoded 5' primer along with a J-beta primer mix. TCRdb analysed the 5' RACE reads with MiXCR anew, one entry per CDR3 protein. The table lists approximately 900,000 distinct CDR3 sequences, almost 30% of them singletons. These same records also appear under a second study, on T cells of mothers and their children.

Sequenced: blood. This chain joins TRBV7-2 and TRBJ2-7; D not resolved. The receptor was derived from a woman in her thirties or forties in good health. The DNA of the CDR3 is TGTGCCAGCAGCTTAGGGGCTCCAGCCCAGGTCTGGGACGAGCAGTACTTC. Residues: CASSLGAPAQVWDEQYF.